This TCR beta chain was identified during a study of blood T cell repertoires in COVID-19. Study in general: T cells, B-cell-depleted T cells, or PBMCs supplied cDNA or gDNA.

Here immunoSEQ multiplex PCR was the method, and the copy in TCRdb shows in-frame clones only, minus some. The sample holds 200,000 to 250,000 clones, roughly nine tenths seen once. CDR3 length equals 16 residues. Deletions cut 3 bases from V and 1 base from J, with 15 bases between. CDR1 and CDR2 from the germline V gene are SGDLS and YYNGEE. The gene calls are TRBV9 and TRBJ2-3, with D possibly matching TRBD2 (6 bases). This sequence was found in a woman in her 50s in a cohort exposed to, infected with or recovered from COVID-19 (not recorded which). The sample comprised PBMCs or T cells enriched from blood (not recorded which). For the CDR3, the DNA is TGTGCCAGCAGCGCAACCGGGACTCCTGGCACAGATACGCAGTATTTT. Translation: CASSATGTPGTDTQYF.